A single T cell receptor beta chain is shown here with its context. Its antigen is unknown. Assay used: immunoSEQ multiplex PCR; TCRdb lists only in-frame clones, some missing. The sample holds tens of thousands of clones, roughly 87% seen once. The data were obtained in a study of OX40 agonist ivuxolimab in advanced cancers. Study context: Patients treated during dose escalation were battling hepatocellular carcinoma, melanoma, renal cell or head and neck cancer.

General study results and limits: Expanded clones were, on average, more numerous among CD8+ T cells than CD4+. Compared with others, partial responders at 0.1-3.0 mg/kg displayed clonal expansion among the lowest.

CDR3 length: 20 amino acids. CDR1 is SNHLY, CDR2 FYNNEI, per germline. The V segment lost 2 bases and the J segment 2 bases; nucleotides outside the gene matches: 12. The chain is built from TRBV2 and TRBJ2-5; 15 nucleotides match TRBD2. Sample: CD4+ or CD8+ T cells sorted from blood, taken in a trial of the OX40 agonist ivuxolimab. This TCR came from an adult with an advanced solid tumor such as melanoma, head and neck, liver or kidney cancer. CDR3 coding DNA: TGTGCCAGCAGTGAAAGGAGGGCGGGACTAGCGGGGGGAAAACAAGAGACCCAGTACTTC. As protein: CASSERRAGLAGGKQETQYF.